This T cell receptor (beta chain) derives from a study of Ad26.COV2.S vaccination and SARS-CoV-2 variants. TCRdb's copy holds only in-frame clones and misses some; the assay was immunoSEQ multiplex PCR. The sample lists 440,000 or so clones, less than 95% occurring once. This CDR3 has 14 amino acids. Germline loops: CDR1 SNHLY, CDR2 FYNNEI. Trimming cost V 3 bases and J 2 bases, with 9 bases left between them. Treatment of the sample: about 20 received Ad26.COV2.S at low or high dose, single or two shots; 5 received placebo; per-sample allocation not given. On day 63 after the first injection, vaccine and placebo recipients gave samples.

This specimen was peripheral blood, taken in a trial of Ad26.COV2.S vaccine versus placebo. The chain links TRBV2 to TRBJ2-3, with D unclear. The TCR comes from a person between 18 and 59 years old who received the Ad26.COV2.S COVID-19 vaccine or a placebo. CDR3 nucleotides: TGTGCCAGCAGTGAGGGCAGCCTCACAGATACGCAGTATTTT. Translated: CASSEGSLTDTQYF.